A selection of T cell receptor beta chains follows, all from one sample in a study of blood T cell repertoires in COVID-19. Here immunoSEQ multiplex PCR was the method, and the copy in TCRdb shows in-frame clones only, minus some. The sample records about 150,000 clones, roughly 84% being singletons. Sequencing was done on a sample of peripheral blood. The receptors were sampled from a man aged 45-65 years with active or convalescent COVID-19. Both conserved end residues are part of each CDR3. A D gene is named only where the DNA matches it firmly. The size field is filled for only some rows; it gives once, few, many or a size class.

TRBV3-1/TRBV3-2	few	TRBD2	TRBJ2-3	CASSQTSGGGHTDTQYF	TGTGCCAGCAGCCAAACGTCCGGCGGGGGTCACACAGATACGCAGTATTTT
TRBV2	.	TRBD1	TRBJ2-2	CASSFRQGSNTGELFF	TGTGCCAGCAGTTTTAGACAGGGCTCGAACACCGGGGAGCTGTTTTTT
TRBV5-5	.	.	TRBJ1-1	CASSLVDPPDSEAFF	TGTGCCAGCAGCTTGGTGGACCCCCCGGACAGTGAAGCTTTCTTT
TRBV6-4	.	TRBD2	TRBJ2-2	CASSEYLLAGANTGELFF	TGTGCCAGCAGTGAATACTTACTAGCGGGGGCAAACACCGGGGAGCTGTTTTTT
TRBV10-3	.	.	TRBJ1-1	CAISGGDRRNTEAFF	TGTGCCATCAGTGGGGGAGACAGGAGGAACACTGAAGCTTTCTTT
TRBV4-1	once	.	TRBJ1-5	CASSQEATAGYRNQPQHF	TGCGCCAGCAGCCAAGAAGCGACCGCAGGGTATCGCAATCAGCCCCAGCATTTT
TRBV5-1	.	TRBD2	TRBJ2-1	CASSWGLAGVVDEQFF	TGCGCCAGCAGCTGGGGACTAGCGGGGGTAGTTGATGAGCAGTTCTTC
TRBV18	.	.	TRBJ2-2	CASSPGLLGELFF	TGTGCCAGCTCACCGGGACTTCTTGGGGAGCTGTTTTTT
TRBV15	.	.	TRBJ1-2	CATSRDKMGAYGYTF	TGTGCCACCAGCAGAGATAAGATGGGAGCCTATGGCTACACCTTC
TRBV6-5	.	TRBD1	TRBJ2-5	CASSYSYRGSETQYF	TGTGCCAGCAGTTACTCGTACAGGGGCTCAGAGACCCAGTACTTC
TRBV27	.	TRBD1	TRBJ2-7	CASSSRTGYHHEQYF	TGTGCCAGCAGTTCCCGGACAGGGTATCACCACGAGCAGTACTTC
TRBV24-1	.	.	TRBJ1-2	CATSDPALEGYGYTF	TGCGCCACCAGTGACCCCGCGCTTGAGGGCTATGGCTACACCTTC
TRBV5-4	.	.	TRBJ2-2	CASRPPENPGELFF	TGTGCCAGCAGACCCCCGGAGAATCCCGGGGAGCTGTTTTTT
TRBV11-3	.	.	TRBJ1-1	CASSLVPDGKSEAFF	TGTGCCAGCAGCTTAGTCCCCGACGGGAAATCAGAAGCTTTCTTT
TRBV7-2	few	.	TRBJ1-5	CASSLARPWERAQHF	TGTGCCAGCAGCTTAGCGCGGCCCTGGGAGCGGGCCCAGCATTTT
TRBV7-9	.	TRBD2	TRBJ2-1	CASSPVPKGSGEDYNEQFF	TGTGCCAGCAGCCCAGTCCCGAAGGGGAGCGGGGAAGACTACAATGAGCAGTTCTTC
TRBV5-4	.	.	TRBJ1-1	CASSLGQEMNTEAFF	TGTGCCAGCAGCTTGGGACAGGAGATGAACACTGAAGCTTTCTTT
TRBV5-4	.	TRBD1	TRBJ2-2	CASTTGGNTGELFF	TGTGCCAGCACAACAGGGGGCAACACCGGGGAGCTGTTTTTT
TRBV4-2	.	TRBD2	TRBJ2-3	CASSNVAGVGDTQYF	TGTGCCAGCAGCAACGTAGCGGGAGTGGGAGATACGCAGTATTTT
TRBV4-2	.	TRBD2	TRBJ2-5	CASSQITGTSGTQETQYF	TGTGCCAGCAGCCAAATCACGGGGACTAGCGGCACCCAAGAGACCCAGTACTTC
TRBV6-6	.	.	TRBJ1-6	CASSPPGTINSPLHF	TGTGCCAGCAGTCCGCCCGGGACAATCAATTCACCCCTCCACTTT
TRBV5-5	.	.	TRBJ2-1	CASSLQGYNEQFF	TGTGCCAGCAGCTTGCAGGGGTACAATGAGCAGTTCTTC
TRBV4-3	.	.	TRBJ2-7	CASSQGGGEQYF	TGCGCCAGCAGCCAAGGGGGCGGAGAGCAGTACTTC
TRBV7-9	.	TRBD1	TRBJ1-5	CASSQDRGGQPQHF	TGTGCCAGCAGCCAGGACAGGGGTGGTCAGCCCCAGCATTTT
TRBV4-3	.	.	TRBJ2-5	CASSQDLDGGTQYF	TGCGCCAGCAGCCAAGACTTAGACGGAGGGACCCAGTACTTC
TRBV7-9	.	TRBD2	TRBJ2-1	CASSLVSGAGGPHEQFF	TGTGCCAGCAGCTTAGTATCGGGAGCGGGGGGGCCCCATGAGCAGTTCTTC
TRBV7-9	.	.	TRBJ1-2	CASRPTGANYGYTF	TGTGCCAGCAGACCGACAGGAGCGAACTATGGCTACACCTTC
TRBV9	.	.	TRBJ1-1	CASSVASRNTEAFF	TGTGCCAGCAGCGTAGCATCCAGGAACACTGAAGCTTTCTTT
TRBV18	.	.	TRBJ2-6	CASSIASGANVLTF	TGTGCCAGCTCAATAGCCTCTGGGGCCAACGTCCTGACTTTC
TRBV28	.	TRBD2	TRBJ2-5	CASSAPPRLAGVRETQYF	TGTGCCAGCAGTGCCCCCCCGCGCCTAGCGGGAGTAAGGGAGACCCAGTACTTC
TRBV20-1	.	TRBD2	TRBJ2-1	CSASRTSGLSSYNEQFF	TGCAGTGCCAGTCGGACTAGCGGGTTGAGCTCCTACAATGAGCAGTTCTTC
TRBV29-1	.	.	TRBJ1-2	CSVGPGGYGYTF	TGCAGCGTTGGCCCGGGGGGCTATGGCTACACCTTC
TRBV4-3	.	TRBD2	TRBJ2-1	CASSQDPTILAGGRDEQFF	TGCGCCAGCAGCCAAGATCCAACGATACTAGCGGGAGGGCGGGATGAGCAGTTCTTC
TRBV2	.	TRBD2	TRBJ2-5	CASSGGLAGGSETQYF	TGTGCCAGCAGTGGCGGACTAGCGGGGGGATCAGAGACCCAGTACTTC
TRBV7-9	.	TRBD2	TRBJ2-1	CASSLARGGTSDEQFF	TGTGCCAGCAGCTTAGCCCGAGGGGGGACTAGCGATGAGCAGTTCTTC
TRBV9	few	.	TRBJ2-1	CASSVGSGSYNEQFF	TGTGCCAGCAGCGTAGGTAGCGGCTCCTACAATGAGCAGTTCTTC
TRBV2	.	TRBD1	TRBJ1-2	CASSDQRGQGNGYTF	TGTGCCAGCAGTGACCAACGTGGACAGGGGAATGGCTACACCTTC
TRBV27	.	TRBD1	TRBJ1-6	CASSPGTGKHSPLHF	TGTGCCAGCAGTCCCGGGACAGGGAAACATTCACCCCTCCACTTT
TRBV5-6	.	TRBD2	TRBJ2-2	CASSGSGLAITGELFF	TGTGCCAGCAGCGGATCGGGACTAGCAATTACCGGGGAGCTGTTTTTT
TRBV7-3	.	.	TRBJ2-5	CASSLNREETQYF	TGTGCCAGCAGCTTAAACAGGGAGGAGACCCAGTACTTC
TRBV21-1	medium-sized	.	TRBJ1-5	CASSKVVGGNQPQHF	TGTGCCAGCAGCAAAGTAGTGGGAGGGAATCAGCCCCAGCATTTT
TRBV4-3	.	TRBD2	TRBJ2-1	CASRGLAGGYNEQFF	TGCGCCAGCCGGGGACTAGCGGGAGGGTACAATGAGCAGTTCTTC
TRBV24-1	.	.	TRBJ1-1	CATSEDPQGPFMNTEAFF	TGTGCCACCAGTGAGGACCCTCAGGGGCCTTTCATGAACACTGAAGCTTTCTTT
TRBV20-1	.	.	TRBJ1-5	CSARGRGPQHF	TGCAGTGCTAGGGGCAGGGGACCCCAGCATTTT
TRBV9	.	TRBD2	TRBJ2-7	CASSVGVSGNSYEQYF	TGTGCCAGCAGCGTAGGAGTTAGCGGGAACTCCTACGAGCAGTACTTC
TRBV5-1	.	.	TRBJ1-4	CASSPGQSTTNEKLFF	TGCGCCAGCAGCCCCGGACAGTCAACAACTAATGAAAAACTGTTTTTT
TRBV12-3/TRBV12-4	once	.	TRBJ1-1	CASSLASVTEAFF	TGTGCCAGCAGTTTGGCCAGTGTGACTGAAGCTTTCTTT
TRBV5-4	.	.	TRBJ2-2	CASSSRQNLNTGELFF	TGTGCCAGCAGCTCTAGACAGAATCTGAACACCGGGGAGCTGTTTTTT
TRBV24-1	.	.	TRBJ2-2	CATSDRTGIHTGELFF	TGTGCCACCAGTGATCGGACGGGGATCCACACCGGGGAGCTGTTTTTT
TRBV15	.	.	TRBJ2-1	CATSRGGWRDLYNEQFF	TGTGCCACCAGCAGAGGTGGATGGCGGGATCTCTACAATGAGCAGTTCTTC